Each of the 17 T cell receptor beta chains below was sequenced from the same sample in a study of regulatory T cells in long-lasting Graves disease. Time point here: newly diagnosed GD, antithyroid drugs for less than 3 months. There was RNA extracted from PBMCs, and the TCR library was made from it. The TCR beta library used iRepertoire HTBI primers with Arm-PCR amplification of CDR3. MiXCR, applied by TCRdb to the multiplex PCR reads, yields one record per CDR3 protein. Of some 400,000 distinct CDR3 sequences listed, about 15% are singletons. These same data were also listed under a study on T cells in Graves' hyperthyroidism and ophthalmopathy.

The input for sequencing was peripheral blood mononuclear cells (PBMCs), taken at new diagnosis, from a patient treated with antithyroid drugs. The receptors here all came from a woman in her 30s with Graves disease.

For the CDR3, the DNA is TGCAGTGCCCGGGGTGGGGGGGAAGCTAACTATGGCTACACCTTC. It codes for CSARGGGEANYGYTF. The J gene is TRBJ1-2, the V gene TRBV20-1, with D possibly TRBD1 on 5 matching bases. The CDR3 spans 15 residues. Germline V gene lookup returns CDR1 DFQATT and CDR2 SNEGSKA (reference sequence). The V end lost 6 bases, the J end lost 0 bases, and 17 bases lay between the germline ends.

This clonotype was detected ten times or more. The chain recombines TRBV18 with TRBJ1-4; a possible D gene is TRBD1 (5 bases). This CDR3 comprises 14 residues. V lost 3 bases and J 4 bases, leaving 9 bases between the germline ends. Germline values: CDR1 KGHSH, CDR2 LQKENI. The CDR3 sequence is CASSPGRINEKLFF. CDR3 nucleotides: TGTGCCAGCTCACCGGGACGGATTAATGAAAAACTGTTTTTT. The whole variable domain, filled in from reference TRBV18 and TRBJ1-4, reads NAGVMQNPRHLVRRRGQEARLRCSPMKGHSHVYWYRQLPEEGLKFMVYLQKENIIDESGMPKERFSAEFPKEGPSILRIQQVVRGDSAAYFCASSPGRINEKLFFGSGTQLSVL.

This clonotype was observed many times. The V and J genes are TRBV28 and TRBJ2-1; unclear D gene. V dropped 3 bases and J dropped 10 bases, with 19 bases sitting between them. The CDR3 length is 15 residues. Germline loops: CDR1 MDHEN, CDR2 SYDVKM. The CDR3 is CASSLSGPTSREQFF. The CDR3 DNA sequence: TGTGCCAGCAGTTTGTCCGGGCCTACCTCGAGGGAGCAGTTCTTC. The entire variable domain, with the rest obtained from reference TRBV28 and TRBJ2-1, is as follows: DVKVTQSSRYLVKRTGEKVFLECVQDMDHENMFWYRQDPGLGLRLIYFSYDVKMKEKGDIPEGYSVSREKKERFSLILESASTNQTSMYLCASSLSGPTSREQFFGPGTRLTVL.

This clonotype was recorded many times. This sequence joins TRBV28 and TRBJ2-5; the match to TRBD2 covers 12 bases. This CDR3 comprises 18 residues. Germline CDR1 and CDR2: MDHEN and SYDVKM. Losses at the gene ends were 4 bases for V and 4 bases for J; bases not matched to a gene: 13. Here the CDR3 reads CASSWGARLAGVGETQYF. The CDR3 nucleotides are TGTGCCAGCAGTTGGGGCGCGCGACTAGCGGGAGTTGGAGAGACCCAGTACTTC.

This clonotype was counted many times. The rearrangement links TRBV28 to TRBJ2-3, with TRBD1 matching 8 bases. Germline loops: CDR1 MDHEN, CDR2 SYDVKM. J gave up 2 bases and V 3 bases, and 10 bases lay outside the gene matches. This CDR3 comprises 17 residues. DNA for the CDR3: TGTGCCAGCAGTTTTGTCAGGGGGCGAGAAATCACAGATACGCAGTATTTT. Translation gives CASSFVRGREITDTQYF.

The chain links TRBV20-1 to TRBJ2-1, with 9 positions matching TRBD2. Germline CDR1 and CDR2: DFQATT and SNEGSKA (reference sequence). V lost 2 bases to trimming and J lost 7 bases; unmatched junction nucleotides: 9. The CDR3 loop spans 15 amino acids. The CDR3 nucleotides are TGCAGTGCTAGACTAATTAGCGGGAGCGGGAATGAGCAGTTCTTC. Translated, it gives CSARLISGSGNEQFF.

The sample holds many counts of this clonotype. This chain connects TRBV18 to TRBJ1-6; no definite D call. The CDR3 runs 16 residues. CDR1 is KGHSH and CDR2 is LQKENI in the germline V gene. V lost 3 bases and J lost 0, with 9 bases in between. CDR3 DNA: TGTGCCAGCTCACCCTCGACGAGCTCCTATAATTCACCCCTCCACTTT. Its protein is CASSPSTSSYNSPLHF.

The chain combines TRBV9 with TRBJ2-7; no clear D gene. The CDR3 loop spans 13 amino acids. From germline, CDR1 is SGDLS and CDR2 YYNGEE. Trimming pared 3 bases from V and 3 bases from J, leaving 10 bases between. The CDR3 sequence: CASSADPHYEQYF. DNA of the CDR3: TGTGCCAGCAGCGCCGACCCGCACTACGAGCAGTACTTC. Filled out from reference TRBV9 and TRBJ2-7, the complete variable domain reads DSGVTQTPKHLITATGQRVTLRCSPRSGDLSVYWYQQSLDQGLQFLIQYYNGEERAKGNILERFSAQQFPDLHSELNLSSLELGDSALYFCASSADPHYEQYFGPGTRLTVT.

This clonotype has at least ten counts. The CDR3 region is CASSPNRGEVYGYTF. In DNA, the CDR3 is TGTGCCAGCTCACCGAACAGGGGGGAGGTCTATGGCTACACCTTC. The V call is TRBV18, the J call TRBJ1-2, with 8 nucleotides matching TRBD1. Germline CDR1 KGHSH, CDR2 LQKENI. The CDR3 runs to 15 residues. The J segment lost 4 bases and the V segment lost 3 bases, leaving 7 bases of the junction unmatched.

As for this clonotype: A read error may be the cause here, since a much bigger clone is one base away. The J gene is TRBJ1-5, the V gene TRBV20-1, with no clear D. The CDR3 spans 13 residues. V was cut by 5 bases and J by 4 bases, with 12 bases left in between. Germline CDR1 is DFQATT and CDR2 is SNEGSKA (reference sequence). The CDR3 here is CSALITLNQPQHF. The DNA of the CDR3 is TGCAGTGCTCTTATCACCCTAAATCAGCCCCAGCATTTT.

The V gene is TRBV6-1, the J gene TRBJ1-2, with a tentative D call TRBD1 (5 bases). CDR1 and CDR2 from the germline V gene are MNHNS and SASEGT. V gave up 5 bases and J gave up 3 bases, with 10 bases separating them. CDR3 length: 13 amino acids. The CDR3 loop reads CASSLRVDYGYTF. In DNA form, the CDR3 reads TGTGCCAGCAGTCTCAGGGTAGACTATGGCTACACCTTC.

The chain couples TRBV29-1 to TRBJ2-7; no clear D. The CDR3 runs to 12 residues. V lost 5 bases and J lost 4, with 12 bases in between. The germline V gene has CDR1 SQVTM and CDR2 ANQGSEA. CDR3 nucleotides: TGCAGCGTTTCCCGGCGAAAATACGAGCAGTACTTC. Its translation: CSVSRRKYEQYF.

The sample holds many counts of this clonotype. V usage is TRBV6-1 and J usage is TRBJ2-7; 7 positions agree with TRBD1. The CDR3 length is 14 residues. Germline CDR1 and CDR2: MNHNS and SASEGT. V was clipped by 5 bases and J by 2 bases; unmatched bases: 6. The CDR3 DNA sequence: TGTGCCAGCAGTCGGGACAGCCCTCCCTACGAGCAGTACTTC. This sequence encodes CASSRDSPPYEQYF.

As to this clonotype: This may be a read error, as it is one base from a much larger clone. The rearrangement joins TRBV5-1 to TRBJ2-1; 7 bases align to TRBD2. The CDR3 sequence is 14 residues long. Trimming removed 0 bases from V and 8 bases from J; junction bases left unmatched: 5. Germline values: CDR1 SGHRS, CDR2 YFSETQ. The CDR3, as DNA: TGCGCCAGCAGCTTGGGGGACGCGGGGGATGAGCAGTTCTTC. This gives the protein CASSLGDAGDEQFF.

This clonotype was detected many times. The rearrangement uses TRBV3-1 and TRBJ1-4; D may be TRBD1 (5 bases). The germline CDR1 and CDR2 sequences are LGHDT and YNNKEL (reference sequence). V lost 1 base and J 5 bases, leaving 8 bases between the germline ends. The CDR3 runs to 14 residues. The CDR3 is CASSQGGANEKLFF. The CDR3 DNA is TGTGCCAGCAGCCAAGGCGGGGCGAATGAAAAACTGTTTTTT.

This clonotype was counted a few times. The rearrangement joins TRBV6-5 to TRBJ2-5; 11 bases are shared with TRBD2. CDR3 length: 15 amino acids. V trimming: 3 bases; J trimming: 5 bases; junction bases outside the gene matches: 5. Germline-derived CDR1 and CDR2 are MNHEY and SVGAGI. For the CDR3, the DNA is TGTGCCAGCAGTTATGGCACTAGCGGGAGTGAGACCCAGTACTTC. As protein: CASSYGTSGSETQYF.

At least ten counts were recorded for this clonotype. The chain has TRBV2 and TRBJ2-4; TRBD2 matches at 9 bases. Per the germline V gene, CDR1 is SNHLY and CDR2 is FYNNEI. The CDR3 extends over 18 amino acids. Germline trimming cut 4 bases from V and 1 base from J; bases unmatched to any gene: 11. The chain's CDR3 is CASSAPIAGAGAKNIQYF. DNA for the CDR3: TGTGCCAGCAGTGCCCCTATAGCGGGAGCGGGGGCCAAAAACATTCAGTACTTC.